Presented here are 11 T cell receptor beta chains from one specimen sequenced in a study of blood T cell repertoires in COVID-19. Produced via immunoSEQ multiplex PCR; TCRdb's table is partial and in-frame only. The data hold a few hundred thousand clones, with approximately 80% observed a single time. Source material: PBMCs or T cells enriched from blood (not recorded which). Source of these receptors: a man aged 35 to 55 who had recovered from COVID-19.

The rearrangement joins TRBV3-1 (or the pseudogene TRBV3-2) to TRBJ1-4; D gene unclear. The CDR3 spans 14 residues. Germline V gene data show CDR1 as LGHDT and CDR2 as YNNKEL (reference sequence). The V and J ends lost 4 bases and 8 bases respectively, with 14 bases between them. The CDR3 nucleotides are TGTGCCAGCAGCCCCGGGGATCCGGTGGAAAAACTGTTTTTT. It translates to CASSPGDPVEKLFF.

The V call is TRBV7-3, the J call TRBJ2-2, with 10 bases fitting TRBD2. The V gene's germline CDR1 is SGHTA and CDR2 FQGTGA. This CDR3 has 15 amino acids. V trimming: 4 bases; J trimming: 4 bases; junction bases outside the gene matches: 3. CDR3 protein: CASSSGTSATGELFF. The CDR3 DNA reads as TGTGCCAGCAGCTCCGGGACTAGCGCCACCGGGGAGCTGTTTTTT.

The rearrangement uses TRBV5-4 and TRBJ1-5, with D possibly TRBD1 on 6 matching bases. This CDR3 spans 14 amino acids. Germline values: CDR1 SGHNT, CDR2 YYREEE (reference sequence). V lost 3 bases, J lost 7 bases, and 14 bases lay in between. The CDR3 nucleotides are TGTGCCAGCAGCTCCGGTACAGGGATCCAGCCCCAGCATTTT. Its protein product is CASSSGTGIQPQHF. The variable domain in full, with the rest retrieved from reference TRBV5-4 and TRBJ1-5, is ETGVTQSPTHLIKTRGQQVTLRCSSQSGHNTVSWYQQALGQGPQFIFQYYREEENGRGNFPPRFSGLQFPNYSSELNVNALELDDSALYLCASSSGTGIQPQHFGDGTRLSIL.

This chain joins TRBV10-3 and TRBJ2-3, with 8 bases aligning to TRBD2. J lost 4 bases, V lost 3 bases, and 6 bases had no gene match. The germline gives CDR1 ENHRY, CDR2 SYGVKD. The CDR3 covers 15 residues. The CDR3 protein is CAISEGAGGPDTQYF. CDR3 DNA sequence: TGTGCCATCAGTGAAGGGGCGGGAGGACCAGATACGCAGTATTTT.

Only a few counts were recorded for this clone. The chain uses TRBV27 and TRBJ2-7, with D tentatively TRBD2 (5 bases). CDR1 is MNHEY and CDR2 is SMNVEV in the germline V gene (reference sequence). The CDR3 is 14 amino acids. Trimming pared 1 base from V and 7 bases from J, leaving 14 bases between. The chain's CDR3 is CASSLYLRRGEQYF. For the CDR3, the DNA is TGTGCCAGCAGTTTATATCTGCGGCGAGGGGAGCAGTACTTC.

The chain recombines TRBV28 with TRBJ2-7, with D tentatively TRBD1 (5 bases). V was pared by 3 bases and J by 3 bases, with 12 bases between. The CDR3 loop spans 14 amino acids. CDR1 is MDHEN and CDR2 is SYDVKM in the germline V gene. This chain's CDR3 is CASSLGGARYEQYF. Here the CDR3 DNA reads TGTGCCAGCAGTTTGGGTGGGGCCCGCTACGAGCAGTACTTC.

The chain couples TRBV19 to TRBJ1-5, with 9 bases matching TRBD1. The germline V gene encodes CDR1 LNHDA and CDR2 SQIVND (reference sequence). The CDR3 extends over 14 amino acids. V lost 4 bases and J lost 4; bases outside the gene matches: 2. CDR3 sequence reads: CASSRQGGNQPQHF. In DNA form, the CDR3 reads TGTGCCAGTAGTAGACAGGGGGGAAATCAGCCCCAGCATTTT.

The genes are TRBV3-1 (or the pseudogene TRBV3-2) and TRBJ1-2; D unresolved. Germline values: CDR1 LGHDT, CDR2 YNNKEL (reference sequence). CDR3 length equals 14 residues. V lost 6 bases to trimming and J lost 2 bases, with 13 bases between them. The CDR3 loop reads CASRLRGTNYGYTF. In nucleotides, the CDR3 is TGTGCCAGCAGGCTCAGAGGCACGAACTATGGCTACACCTTC.

The chain couples TRBV19 to TRBJ1-5; D is unresolved. V was cut by 5 bases and J by 0 bases, with 11 bases left in between. CDR1 is LNHDA and CDR2 is SQIVND in the germline V gene (reference sequence). The CDR3 covers 15 residues. The CDR3: CASSGPLYSNQPQHF. DNA for the CDR3: TGTGCCAGTAGTGGGCCCCTATATAGCAATCAGCCCCAGCATTTT. The full variable domain, rest sourced from reference TRBV19 and TRBJ1-5, is DGGITQSPKYLFRKEGQNVTLSCEQNLNHDAMYWYRQDPGQGLRLIYYSQIVNDFQKGDIAEGYSVSREKKESFPLTVTSAQKNPTAFYLCASSGPLYSNQPQHFGDGTRLSIL.

This clone has only a few counts. This chain uses TRBV18 with TRBJ2-1, with 10 bases that match TRBD1. The CDR3 covers 15 residues. Germline lookup yields CDR1 KGHSH and CDR2 LQKENI. The V and J ends lost 3 bases and 7 bases, in that order; junction bases with no gene match: 6. The CDR3 protein is CASSPQGTGANEQFF. CDR3 DNA sequence: TGTGCCAGCTCACCTCAGGGGACAGGGGCAAATGAGCAGTTCTTC.

The chain links TRBV9 to TRBJ2-7, with TRBD1 as a possible D gene (5 bases). This CDR3 spans 13 amino acids. Germline V gives CDR1 SGDLS, CDR2 YYNGEE. Trimming removed 0 bases from V and 7 bases from J, with 11 bases in between. The CDR3 bases are TGTGCCAGCAGCGTAGAGCTAAAGGGGGAGCAGTACTTC. This gives the protein CASSVELKGEQYF.